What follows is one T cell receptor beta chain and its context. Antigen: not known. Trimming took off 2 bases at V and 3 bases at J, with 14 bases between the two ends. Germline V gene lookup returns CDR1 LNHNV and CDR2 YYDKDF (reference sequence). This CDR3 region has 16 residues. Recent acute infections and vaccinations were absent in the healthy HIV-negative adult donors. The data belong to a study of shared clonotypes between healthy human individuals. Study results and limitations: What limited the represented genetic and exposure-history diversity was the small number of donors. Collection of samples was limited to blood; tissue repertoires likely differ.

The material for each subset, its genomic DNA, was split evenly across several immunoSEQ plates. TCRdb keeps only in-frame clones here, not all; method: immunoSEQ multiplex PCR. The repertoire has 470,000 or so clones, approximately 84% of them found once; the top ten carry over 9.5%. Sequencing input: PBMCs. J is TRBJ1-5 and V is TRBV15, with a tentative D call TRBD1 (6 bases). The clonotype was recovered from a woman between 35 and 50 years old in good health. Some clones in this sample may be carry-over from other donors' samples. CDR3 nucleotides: TGTGCCACCAGCAGATCTCCGGACAGTTCCAATCAGCCCCAGCATTTT. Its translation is CATSRSPDSSNQPQHF.